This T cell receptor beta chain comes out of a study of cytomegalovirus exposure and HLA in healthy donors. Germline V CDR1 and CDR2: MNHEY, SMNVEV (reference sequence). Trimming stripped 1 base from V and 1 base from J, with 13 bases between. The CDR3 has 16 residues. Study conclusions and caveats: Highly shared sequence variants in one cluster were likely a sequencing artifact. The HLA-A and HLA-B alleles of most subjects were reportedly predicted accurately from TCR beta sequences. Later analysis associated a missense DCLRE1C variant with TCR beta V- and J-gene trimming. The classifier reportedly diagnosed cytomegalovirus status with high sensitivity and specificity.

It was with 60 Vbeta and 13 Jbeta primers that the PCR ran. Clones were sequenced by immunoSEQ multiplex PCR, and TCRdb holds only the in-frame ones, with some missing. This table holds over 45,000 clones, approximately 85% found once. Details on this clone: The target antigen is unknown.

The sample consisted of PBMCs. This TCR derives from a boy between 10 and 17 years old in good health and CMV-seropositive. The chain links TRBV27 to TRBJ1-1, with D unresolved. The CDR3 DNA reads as TGTGCCAGCAGTTTATATGGTTCTCAGGAGAACACTGAAGCTTTCTTT. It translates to CASSLYGSQENTEAFF.